Each of the 27 T cell receptor beta chains below was sequenced from the same sample in a study of OX40 agonist ivuxolimab in advanced cancers. The data were produced by immunoSEQ multiplex PCR, yet TCRdb's version contains in-frame clones alone and is incomplete. The sample has roughly 69,000 clones; 84% are singletons. Sequenced here: CD4+ or CD8+ T cells sorted from blood, sampled in a trial of the OX40 agonist ivuxolimab. Receptors originate from an adult with an advanced solid tumor such as melanoma, head and neck, liver or kidney cancer.

The chain employs TRBV5-6 and TRBJ1-2; the D is unclear. Germline V gives CDR1 SGHDT, CDR2 YYEEEE. The CDR3 has 10 amino acids. The germline V and J ends were trimmed by 4 bases and 5 bases, with 3 bases remaining between them. The CDR3 region is CASSPYGYTF. As DNA, the CDR3 is TGTGCCAGCAGCCCGTATGGCTACACCTTC.

V and J are TRBV5-1 and TRBJ2-7, with D maybe TRBD1 (6 bases). The ends were cut back, 4 bases at V and 0 bases at J, with 11 bases in the middle. The CDR3 loop spans 14 amino acids. CDR1 and CDR2 from the germline V gene are SGHRS and YFSETQ. The CDR3: CASSQQGISYEQYF. The CDR3 coding sequence is TGCGCCAGCAGCCAACAGGGAATCTCCTACGAGCAGTACTTC.

The J gene is TRBJ2-1, the V gene TRBV29-1, with 8 positions matching TRBD1. The CDR3 totals 15 residues. The germline CDR1 and CDR2 sequences are SQVTM and ANQGSEA. V dropped 1 base and J dropped 0; count of bases not matched to a gene: 2. The CDR3 DNA follows: TGCAGCGTTGAAGGGACAGGGAGCTCCTACAATGAGCAGTTCTTC. Protein sequence: CSVEGTGSSYNEQFF.

The chain carries TRBV7-2 and TRBJ1-2; TRBD1 aligns across 7 bases. There are 16 residues in the CDR3. Germline-derived CDR1 and CDR2 are SGHTA and FQGNSA. V trimming: 5 bases; J trimming: 4 bases; junction bases outside the gene matches: 13. The CDR3 sequence: CASSPRQGLIRYGYTF. The CDR3 DNA reads as TGTGCCAGCAGCCCGAGACAGGGTCTCATCCGCTATGGCTACACCTTC.

The rearrangement joins TRBV27 to TRBJ2-1; 7 bases are shared with TRBD2. The CDR3 contains 13 residues. Germline V gene lookup returns CDR1 MNHEY and CDR2 SMNVEV (reference sequence). The trim removed 10 bases at V and 4 bases at J, leaving 7 bases unmatched. The chain's CDR3 is CAIRASGYNEQFF. The CDR3 bases are TGTGCCATCCGGGCTAGCGGATACAATGAGCAGTTCTTC.

V is TRBV19 and J is TRBJ2-7, with D maybe TRBD1 (6 bases). The germline CDR1 and CDR2 sequences are LNHDA and SQIVND (reference sequence). The CDR3 length is 13 residues. Trimming removed 5 bases from V and 4 bases from J, with 12 bases in between. The CDR3 bases are TGTGCCAGTAGTCCCCAACAGGGATACGAGCAGTACTTC. This encodes CASSPQQGYEQYF.

The genes are TRBV21-1 and TRBJ2-2; TRBD1, as called in the table, went unchecked against the DNA. TRBV21-1 is shown as a pseudogene. The CDR3 is 16 amino acids. In DNA form, the CDR3 reads TGTGCCAGCAGCAAGATCAGGGGGCAGGACACCGGGGAGCTGTTTTTT. Its translation: CASSKIRGQDTGELFF.

As for this clone: A read error may account for a junction end that differs from germline. This sequence joins TRBV7-9 and TRBJ2-3, with D hard to call. Germline V lookup: CDR1 SEHNR, CDR2 FQNEAQ (reference sequence). This CDR3 contains 17 residues. The CDR3 bases are TGTGCCAGCTGCTTATGGTTGGGGTTCACTAGCACAGATACGCAGTATTTT. It translates to CASCLWLGFTSTDTQYF.

The chain recombines TRBV28 with TRBJ1-1; tentatively, D is TRBD1 (5 bases). Germline loops: CDR1 MDHEN, CDR2 SYDVKM. Between the trimmed V and J ends, which lost 4 bases and 2 bases, there was a span of 11 bases. The CDR3 runs 14 residues. The CDR3 DNA follows: TGTGCCAGCAGTTGGGGGACGGCTAACACTGAAGCTTTCTTT. Protein: CASSWGTANTEAFF.

In this sample, this clone turned up once. The DNA of the CDR3 is TGTGCTAGTGGTTTGGTTCCTCGACAGGGCGATAATTCACCCCTCCACTTT. It encodes CASGLVPRQGDNSPLHF. The chain links TRBV12-5 to TRBJ1-6; TRBD1 matches at 7 bases. Per the germline V gene, CDR1 is LGHNT and CDR2 is FRNRAP. The CDR3 length is 17 residues. The trim removed 0 bases at V and 5 bases at J, leaving 7 bases unmatched.

V usage is TRBV9 and J usage is TRBJ2-1; D perhaps matches TRBD2 (6 bases). Germline CDR1 and CDR2: SGDLS and YYNGEE. Trimming took 0 bases from V and 0 from J, leaving 10 bases between them. The CDR3 consists of 16 residues. The CDR3 DNA reads TGTGCCAGCAGCGTAGGTCTAGCGTACTCCTACAATGAGCAGTTCTTC. It yields the protein CASSVGLAYSYNEQFF. Full variable domain (rest looked up from reference TRBV9 and TRBJ2-1): DSGVTQTPKHLITATGQRVTLRCSPRSGDLSVYWYQQSLDQGLQFLIQYYNGEERAKGNILERFSAQQFPDLHSELNLSSLELGDSALYFCASSVGLAYSYNEQFFGPGTRLTVL.

The V gene is TRBV5-1, the J gene TRBJ2-7; weak D call: TRBD1 (6 bases). The end of the DNA aligns better with TRBJ2-5, so the J call may be wrong. The CDR3 totals 14 residues. Germline V lookup: CDR1 SGHRS, CDR2 YFSETQ. CDR3 sequence (DNA): TGCGCCAGCAGCTTAGGCCAGGGGCAAGAGACCCAGTACTTC. The encoded protein is CASSLGQGQETQYF.

The CDR3 loop is CASGLSPRTGTVHNYGYTF. DNA of the CDR3: TGTGCTAGTGGTTTGTCCCCCCGGACGGGGACCGTACACAACTATGGCTACACCTTC. The chain recombines TRBV12-5 with TRBJ1-2; D may be TRBD1 (5 bases). V gave up 2 bases and J gave up 2 bases, with 24 bases separating them. The CDR3 consists of 19 residues. CDR1 and CDR2 from the germline V gene are LGHNT and FRNRAP.

This clone was seen a few times. The CDR3 reads CASSQDTQGARPQHF. CDR3 sequence (DNA): TGCGCCAGCAGCCAAGATACACAGGGGGCGAGGCCCCAGCATTTT. V is TRBV4-1 and J is TRBJ1-5, with 9 bases fitting TRBD1. The CDR3 sequence is 15 residues long. The trim removed 0 bases at V and 9 bases at J, leaving 6 bases unmatched. CDR1 is MGHRA and CDR2 is YSYEKL in the germline V gene.

This clone was counted between two and nine times. The genes are TRBV15 and TRBJ1-2; tentative D call: TRBD1 (5 bases). V lost 0 bases, J lost 5 bases, and 10 bases lay in between. This CDR3 has 14 amino acids. Germline V gives CDR1 LNHNV, CDR2 YYDKDF (reference sequence). CDR3 in amino acids: CATSRDRQQYGYTF. In DNA, the CDR3 is TGTGCCACCAGCAGAGACCGACAGCAATATGGCTACACCTTC. The variable domain in full, completed from reference TRBV15 and TRBJ1-2, reads DAMVIQNPRYQVTQFGKPVTLSCSQTLNHNVMYWYQQKSSQAPKLLFHYYDKDFNNEADTPDNFQSRRPNTSFCFLDIRSPGLGDTAMYLCATSRDRQQYGYTFGSGTRLTVV.

The chain couples TRBV28 to TRBJ2-7, with TRBD2 as a possible D gene (5 bases). Trimming removed 6 bases from V and 3 bases from J, with 12 bases in between. Per germline, CDR1 MDHEN and CDR2 SYDVKM. The CDR3 has 13 amino acids. The DNA of the CDR3 is TGTGCCAGCAGACCCGGACGGGGCTACGAGCAGTACTTC. Amino acids: CASRPGRGYEQYF.

V and J are TRBV27 and TRBJ1-1; D possibly corresponds to TRBD1 (6 bases). With 4 bases removed from V and 4 bases from J, the gap between germline ends came to 13 bases. Germline values: CDR1 MNHEY, CDR2 SMNVEV (reference sequence). The CDR3 covers 14 residues. DNA of the CDR3: TGTGCCAGCAGTTCCGAGAGGGGGTTCACTGAAGCTTTCTTT. The encoded protein is CASSSERGFTEAFF.

This rearrangement joins TRBV9 to TRBJ1-1, with D hard to call. The CDR3 length is 15 residues. V was clipped by 4 bases and J by 5 bases, with 18 bases between them. CDR1 and CDR2 from the germline V gene are SGDLS and YYNGEE. The CDR3 reads CASSPAGEGGTEAFF. DNA for the CDR3: TGTGCCAGCAGCCCGGCCGGGGAAGGTGGTACTGAAGCTTTCTTT.

The chain couples TRBV5-1 to TRBJ2-2, with D unclear. V dropped 0 bases and J dropped 1 base, with 4 bases sitting between them. CDR1 and CDR2 from the germline V gene are SGHRS and YFSETQ. The CDR3 is 14 residues long. The CDR3 nucleotides are TGCGCCAGCAGCTTGGCCCGGAACACCGGGGAGCTGTTTTTT. It encodes CASSLARNTGELFF.

The rearrangement joins TRBV18 to TRBJ2-3; TRBD2 aligns across 7 bases. Germline V gene data show CDR1 as KGHSH and CDR2 as LQKENI. The CDR3 extends over 15 amino acids. The V and J ends lost 8 bases and 3 bases, in that order; junction bases with no gene match: 11. The CDR3 region is CASTRSSGETDTQYF. The DNA of the CDR3 is TGTGCCAGCACACGATCGAGCGGGGAGACAGATACGCAGTATTTT.

The rearrangement uses TRBV9 and TRBJ1-1, with 10 bases lining up with TRBD1. The CDR3 is made up of 17 amino acids. The germline CDR1 and CDR2 sequences are SGDLS and YYNGEE. The V segment lost 4 bases and the J segment 1 base; nucleotides outside the gene matches: 10. The CDR3 nucleotides read TGTGCCAGCAGCCGGCCCCCGGGACAGGGGAAGAACACTGAAGCTTTCTTT. As protein: CASSRPPGQGKNTEAFF.

This clone was detected a few times. CDR3 DNA sequence: TGTGCCAGCAGTGCCTCCGGGACAGGGAGCTCCTATAATTCACCCCTCCACTTT. Encoded protein: CASSASGTGSSYNSPLHF. V gene TRBV6-1 combines with J gene TRBJ1-6; 9 bases line up with TRBD1. This CDR3 has 18 residues. From germline, CDR1 is MNHNS and CDR2 SASEGT. Trimming removed 4 bases from V and 0 bases from J; junction bases left unmatched: 7.

In its sample, this clone was seen once. The rearrangement uses TRBV15 and TRBJ2-5, with D tentatively TRBD1 or TRBD2 (6 bases each). The J call may not be correct, given that the DNA end is closer to TRBJ2-7. Germline CDR1 is LNHNV and CDR2 is YYDKDF (reference sequence). The CDR3 extends over 16 amino acids. The CDR3 DNA follows: TGTGCCACCAGCAGAGATGGGAGGACAGATTCCTACGAGCAGTACTTC. Its translation is CATSRDGRTDSYEQYF.

The chain carries TRBV2 and TRBJ2-2; TRBD1 matches at 10 bases. Germline loops: CDR1 SNHLY, CDR2 FYNNEI. With 6 bases clipped from V and 3 bases from J, the junction kept 1 base outside the gene matches. The length of the CDR3 is 14 residues. DNA of the CDR3: TGTGCCAGCAGAGACAGGGGGCACACCGGGGAGCTGTTTTTT. It codes for CASRDRGHTGELFF.

V usage is TRBV28 and J usage is TRBJ2-7, with TRBD2 identical over 9 bases. The CDR3 consists of 16 residues. J gave up 3 bases and V 5 bases, and 11 bases lay outside the gene matches. The germline V gene encodes CDR1 MDHEN and CDR2 SYDVKM. The CDR3 region has the DNA TGTGCCAGCAGTACCTCTAGCGGGGTACTCTTCTACGAGCAGTACTTC. Protein sequence: CASSTSSGVLFYEQYF.

The chain joins TRBV28 to TRBJ1-2; 8 bases match TRBD1. Germline V gives CDR1 MDHEN, CDR2 SYDVKM. V lost 2 bases, J lost 4 bases, and 6 bases stayed unmatched. The CDR3 covers 15 residues. The CDR3 DNA reads as TGTGCCAGCAGTTTACTGGGACAGGCGTTCTATGGCTACACCTTC. Its protein is CASSLLGQAFYGYTF.

This chain uses TRBV9 with TRBJ2-1, with D possibly being TRBD2 (6 bases). The germline CDR1 and CDR2 sequences are SGDLS and YYNGEE. The CDR3 runs to 15 residues. Trimming stripped 1 base from V and 5 bases from J, with 13 bases between. CDR3 nucleotides: TGTGCCAGCAGCGTAACAGCGGGTTTTGACAATGAGCAGTTCTTC. Translating gives CASSVTAGFDNEQFF.